This entry lists 29 T cell receptor beta chains sequenced from one sample in a study of CDR3 diversity in severe acne (dated by TCRdb to between 2018 and 2020). Libraries were prepared through PCR. Sequenced on an Illumina HiSeq 2000. TCRdb reworked the public reads: Q25 trimming with fastp, MiXCR clone assembly, productive beta chains retained. One record per CDR3 amino acid sequence lists the most common genes and DNA. The sample table lists some 84,000 distinct CDR3 sequences, 45% to 55% of them with a count of one. 10% of the sample is taken by the ten largest. Input material: blood. The receptor source for this set is a male donor in good health, serving as a control.

V gene TRBV29-1 combines with J gene TRBJ2-5, with D perhaps being TRBD1 or TRBD2 (6 bases each). The germline V gene encodes CDR1 SQVTM and CDR2 ANQGSEA. CDR3 length: 13 residues. Trimming shortened V by 2 bases and J by 4 bases, and 11 bases separated the two germline ends. CDR3 amino acids: CSVERGEGETQYF. The CDR3 DNA reads as TGCAGCGTTGAAAGGGGGGAAGGAGAGACCCAGTACTTC.

Ten or more counts support this clonotype. The rearrangement links TRBV6-5 to TRBJ2-6; maybe TRBD1 (5 bases). CDR1 is MNHEY, CDR2 SVGAGI, per germline. CDR3 size: 18 residues. Trimming stripped 7 bases from V and 0 bases from J, with 19 bases between. CDR3 nucleotides: TGTGCCAGCAACACCAGGGTTCAAACGTACTCTGGGGCCAACGTCCTGACTTTC. Its protein is CASNTRVQTYSGANVLTF.

The chain couples TRBV19 to TRBJ2-7, with D hard to call. Trimming cost V 7 bases and J 2 bases, with 15 bases left between them. This CDR3 is 14 amino acids long. Germline CDR1 is LNHDA and CDR2 is SQIVND (reference sequence). CDR3 residues: CASTTRTETYEQYF. In DNA form, the CDR3 reads TGTGCCAGTACCACTCGTACAGAAACCTACGAGCAGTACTTC.

This chain links TRBV5-1 with TRBJ2-2; 8 bases align to TRBD1. Trimming removed 2 bases from V and 4 bases from J; junction bases left unmatched: 4. The CDR3 length is 15 residues. CDR1 is SGHRS and CDR2 is YFSETQ in the germline V gene. CDR3 amino acids: CASSLRTGLTGELFF. The DNA of the CDR3 is TGCGCCAGCAGCTTAAGGACAGGGCTCACCGGGGAGCTGTTTTTT.

The sample holds a few counts of this clonotype. J is TRBJ1-6 and V is TRBV19; tentative D call: TRBD1 (5 bases). CDR3 size: 15 residues. Germline loops: CDR1 LNHDA, CDR2 SQIVND (reference sequence). V gave up 6 bases and J gave up 7 bases, with 16 bases separating them. The CDR3 here is CASSPTAGQNSPLHF. The CDR3 coding sequence is TGTGCCAGTAGCCCGACGGCAGGGCAAAATTCACCCCTCCACTTT.

The chain uses TRBV6-9 and TRBJ1-2; 8 bases line up with TRBD1. The length of the CDR3 is 15 residues. The V segment lost 6 bases and the J segment 6 bases; nucleotides outside the gene matches: 12. Germline V lookup: CDR1 MNHGY, CDR2 SVAAGI. CDR3 residues: CASRQGAMGGHGYTF. Here the CDR3 DNA reads TGTGCCAGCAGGCAGGGGGCAATGGGCGGCCATGGCTACACCTTC.

The chain combines TRBV7-9 with TRBJ2-7; TRBD2 is a possible D gene (6 bases). The germline V gene encodes CDR1 SEHNR and CDR2 FQNEAQ (reference sequence). CDR3 length: 15 amino acids. Trimming cost V 8 bases and J 1 base, with 18 bases left between them. The CDR3 is CASGVGGEASYEQYF. The DNA of the CDR3 is TGTGCCAGCGGTGTTGGCGGGGAAGCATCCTACGAGCAGTACTTC.

The J gene is TRBJ2-7, the V gene TRBV24-1; possibly TRBD2 for D (5 bases). This CDR3 spans 13 amino acids. CDR1 and CDR2 (germline): KGHDR, SFDVKD. Trimming cost V 3 bases and J 2 bases, with 7 bases left between them. CDR3 DNA sequence: TGTGCCACCAGTGATGAGGAGGCCTACGAGCAGTACTTC. As protein: CATSDEEAYEQYF.

J is TRBJ2-7 and V is TRBV24-1, with 11 bases identical to TRBD2. The ends lost 5 bases at V and 6 bases at J; junction bases unmatched: 8. This CDR3 comprises 15 residues. Germline lookup yields CDR1 KGHDR and CDR2 SFDVKD. The CDR3 here is CATSAVTSGTVEQYF. In DNA form, the CDR3 reads TGTGCCACCAGTGCCGTGACTAGCGGGACTGTCGAGCAGTACTTC.

The chain joins TRBV19 to TRBJ1-6, with 9 bases fitting TRBD1. Per the germline V gene, CDR1 is LNHDA and CDR2 is SQIVND (reference sequence). There are 14 residues in the CDR3. J was trimmed by 7 bases and V by 11 bases; bases with no gene match: 9. CDR3 coding DNA: TGTGCCTGGAGGGGACAGGGTCGGAATTCACCCCTCCACTTT. It specifies CAWRGQGRNSPLHF.

In its sample, this clonotype was seen once. The V gene is TRBV5-4, the J gene TRBJ2-1; the match to TRBD2 covers 7 bases. CDR3 length: 15 residues. Germline CDR1 and CDR2: SGHNT and YYREEE (reference sequence). Trimming at V came to 2 bases and at J to 2 bases, leaving 4 bases not matched to a gene. CDR3 residues: CASSFEGGPYNEQFF. CDR3 coding DNA: TGTGCCAGCAGCTTTGAGGGAGGGCCCTACAATGAGCAGTTCTTC.

The chain combines TRBV12-3 or TRBV12-4 with TRBJ1-2, with a possible D match to TRBD1 (5 bases). The germline V and J ends were trimmed by 6 bases and 0 bases, with 14 bases remaining between them. The CDR3 contains 15 residues. This chain's CDR3 is CASSFHRSANYGYTF. CDR3 nucleotides: TGTGCCAGCAGCTTTCACAGGTCGGCTAACTATGGCTACACCTTC.

Worth noting for this clonotype: One junction end disagrees with the germline gene, perhaps due to a read error. V gene TRBV7-3 combines with J gene TRBJ1-1, with D hard to call. The CDR3 runs to 13 residues. Germline V gene data show CDR1 as SGHTA and CDR2 as FQGTGA. The CDR3 DNA reads as TGTGCCAGCAGCTTACAGGAGAACACTGTAGCTTTCTTT. The encoded protein is CASSLQENTVAFF. The full variable domain, rest sourced from reference TRBV7-3 and TRBJ1-1, is GAGVSQTPSNKVTEKGKYVELRCDPISGHTALYWYRQSLGQGPEFLIYFQGTGAADDSGLPNDRFFAVRPEGSVSTLKIQRTERGDSAVYLCASSLQENTVAFFGQGTRLTVV.

The sample holds a few counts of this clonotype. The chain employs TRBV2 and TRBJ1-5, with D possibly matching TRBD1 (5 bases). V was trimmed by 4 bases and J by 1 base, leaving 11 bases between them. Germline assignment: CDR1 SNHLY and CDR2 FYNNEI. The CDR3 length is 15 residues. CDR3 sequence: CASSVQGDSNQPQHF. The CDR3 DNA is TGTGCCAGCAGTGTGCAGGGCGACAGCAATCAGCCCCAGCATTTT.

This clonotype appeared a single time. V gene TRBV6-1 combines with J gene TRBJ2-7; D is unclear. The germline V and J ends were trimmed by 6 bases and 4 bases, with 16 bases remaining between them. The germline V gene has CDR1 MNHNS and CDR2 SASEGT. CDR3 length: 14 amino acids. The DNA for the CDR3 is TGTGCCAGCAGCCCTCAGGCAGGACCATACGAGCAGTACTTC. Translating it yields CASSPQAGPYEQYF.

This sequence joins TRBV6-5 and TRBJ1-1; maybe TRBD1 (5 bases). There are 14 residues in the CDR3. Germline-derived CDR1 and CDR2 are MNHEY and SVGAGI. Trimming took off 5 bases at V and 1 base at J, with 11 bases between the two ends. CDR3 residues: CASSEWGGNTEAFF. DNA of the CDR3: TGTGCCAGCAGTGAATGGGGGGGGAACACTGAAGCTTTCTTT.

Of note for this clonotype: Mismatch with germline at one junction end may stem from a read error. V is TRBV7-9 and J is TRBJ1-5; D is undetermined. CDR3 length: 14 residues. CDR1 is SEHNR and CDR2 is FQNEAQ in the germline V gene (reference sequence). CDR3 coding DNA: TGCGCCAGCAGCCGCAATACAGAACTACAGCCCCAGCATTTT. Its translation is CASSRNTELQPQHF.

A word on this clonotype: A much larger clone differs by one base, so this may be a read error. No conserved phenylalanine or tryptophan is present at the end of the CDR3, so a read error is the likely explanation. This sequence joins TRBV6-1 and TRBJ1-3; D may be TRBD1 (6 bases). Germline CDR1 MNHNS, CDR2 SASEGT. The length of the CDR3 is 16 residues. The V gene lost 3 bases and the J gene lost 4 bases, with 16 bases spanning the gap. CDR3 region: CASSDLRGGPGNTIYL. DNA of the CDR3: TGTGCCAGCAGTGATCTCAGGGGAGGGCCAGGAAACACCATATATCTT.

The chain links TRBV20-1 to TRBJ2-5; 10 bases are a match to TRBD2. V was clipped by 0 bases and J by 0 bases; unmatched bases: 13. CDR1 is DFQATT, CDR2 SNEGSKA, per germline (reference sequence). CDR3 length equals 19 residues. This chain's CDR3 is CSAREGIAGGYVYQETQYF. The CDR3 nucleotides read TGCAGTGCTAGAGAGGGGATAGCGGGAGGTTATGTGTACCAAGAGACCCAGTACTTC.

The sample holds many counts of this clonotype. The rearrangement joins TRBV9 to TRBJ2-3; 8 bases line up with TRBD1. Germline V gene sequence: CDR1 SGDLS, CDR2 YYNGEE. Trimming cost V 4 bases and J 2 bases; bases outside gene matches: 6. The CDR3 has 15 amino acids. CDR3 sequence (DNA): TGTGCCAGCAGCTCTCAGGGGGCGGCCACAGATACGCAGTATTTT. This codes for CASSSQGAATDTQYF.

This clonotype showed up just a few times. The junction differs from germline at one of its ends, possibly a read error. The genes are TRBV5-8 and TRBJ1-1; perhaps TRBD1 as D (6 bases). Germline-derived CDR1 and CDR2 are SGHTS and YDEGEE. The CDR3 sequence is 15 residues long. As DNA, the CDR3 is TGTGCCAGCAGACCGCGTGGGGGCGAGAACACTGCAGCTTTCTTT. Translated: CASRPRGGENTAAFF.

This clonotype turned up a few times. This chain links TRBV15 with TRBJ1-4; D is undetermined. CDR1 is LNHNV, CDR2 YYDKDF, per germline (reference sequence). Trimming pared 0 bases from V and 0 bases from J, leaving 8 bases between. The CDR3 has 16 residues. The CDR3 bases are TGTGCCACCAGCAGAGATCTGGGAGCAACTAATGAAAAACTGTTTTTT. This codes for CATSRDLGATNEKLFF.

The chain couples TRBV4-2 to TRBJ2-4; D possibly uses TRBD1 or TRBD2 (6 bases each). The V gene's germline CDR1 is LGHNA and CDR2 YNFKEQ. Deletions cut 4 bases from V and 9 bases from J, with 16 bases between. The CDR3 covers 14 residues. The CDR3 region has the DNA TGTGCCAGCAGCCCAGGGGACGGACTAAGCATTCAGTACTTC. As protein: CASSPGDGLSIQYF.

The chain uses TRBV2 and TRBJ1-1; no clear D. V was shortened by 5 bases and J by 0 bases, with 10 bases between the two germline ends. Germline values: CDR1 SNHLY, CDR2 FYNNEI. This CDR3 is built from 14 residues. The CDR3 DNA sequence: TGTGCCAGCAGTTACCGGGCCTTGAACACTGAAGCTTTCTTT. Its translation: CASSYRALNTEAFF.

The chain carries TRBV6-5 and TRBJ2-7, with 10 bases lining up with TRBD1. Looked up from germline, CDR1 is MNHEY and CDR2 is SVGAGI. V shed 2 bases and J 2 bases; nucleotides not matched to a gene: 9. There are 17 residues in the CDR3. CDR3 loop: CASSYAGTGEETYEQYF. The CDR3 region has the DNA TGTGCCAGCAGTTACGCCGGGACAGGGGAAGAAACCTACGAGCAGTACTTC.

This clonotype has at least ten counts. The genes are TRBV12-3 or TRBV12-4 and TRBJ2-3; the match to TRBD2 covers 7 bases. CDR3 length: 15 residues. J gave up 3 bases and V 2 bases, and 5 bases lay outside the gene matches. The CDR3 loop is CASSLMAGVTDTQYF. CDR3 bases: TGTGCCAGCAGTTTAATGGCGGGAGTGACAGATACGCAGTATTTT.

The chain links TRBV6-1 to TRBJ1-2; a weak D match, TRBD1 (5 bases). From germline, CDR1 is MNHNS and CDR2 SASEGT. The V gene lost 2 bases and the J gene lost 8 bases, with 12 bases spanning the gap. The CDR3 totals 13 residues. CDR3 DNA sequence: TGTGCCAGCAGTGAACAGGGTGCGGTGGGCTACACCTTC. Its protein product is CASSEQGAVGYTF.

In its sample, this clonotype was seen a few times. CDR3 bases: TGCACTGCGGGGGGGGGACAGGATGAAAAACTGTTTTTT. This sequence encodes CTAGGGQDEKLFF. J is TRBJ1-4 and V is TRBV29-1; TRBD1 agrees at 8 bases. The germline CDR1 and CDR2 sequences are SQVTM and ANQGSEA. This CDR3 spans 13 amino acids.

This clonotype was seen more than once but under ten times. The chain combines TRBV2 with TRBJ1-1; D not resolved. The CDR3 is 13 amino acids. The V end was cut by 10 bases, the J end by 4 bases, with 16 bases between. The germline V gene has CDR1 SNHLY and CDR2 FYNNEI. DNA of the CDR3: TGTGCCAACACGGAGTCCTATGGCACTGAAGCTTTCTTT. Protein sequence: CANTESYGTEAFF.